Listed here is a single T cell receptor (beta chain). Its target is not known. This CDR3 region has 15 residues. The V segment lost 1 base and the J segment 8 bases; nucleotides outside the gene matches: 9. Germline V lookup: CDR1 SGDLS, CDR2 YYNGEE. This sample was included in a study of T cell responses to AZD1222 COVID-19 vaccine. Study-wide points: Repertoire collection took place solely once the T cell response had peaked.

Profiling relied on immunoSEQ multiplex PCR, and the TCRdb table lists in-frame clones only, not all of them. Among over 70,000 clones listed, 70% to 90% were seen once. The receptor was derived from an adult in good health. The sample in question was peripheral blood, obtained on day 0 of MenACWY control vaccination. This chain links TRBV9 with TRBJ1-2; 9 positions agree with TRBD1. The CDR3 is CASSVLDRGKGGYTF. For the CDR3, the DNA is TGTGCCAGCAGCGTATTGGACAGGGGAAAGGGCGGCTACACCTTC.